The present T cell receptor beta chain was sequenced within a study of blood T cell repertoires in COVID-19. Overall study: Samples taken during acute and convalescent COVID-19 were collected in the United States, Italy and Spain. Nucleic acid was either cDNA or gDNA, and it came from T cells, B-cell-depleted T cells, or PBMCs.

As originally analysed: Nucleated cell counts were estimated from reference gene primer amplification. Generated by immunoSEQ multiplex PCR, the TCRdb table keeps only in-frame clones and is missing some. The V and J calls and the clone size are those of that table, but D and trimming were determined from the DNA. The table has about 82,000 clones, 80% seen once. The CDR3 totals 14 residues. Germline CDR1 reads SGHAT; CDR2 reads FQNNGV. The V and J ends lost 3 bases and 1 base respectively, with 8 bases between them. This clone was seen a single time. The sample comprised peripheral blood. The clonotype comes from a middle-aged woman with active or convalescent COVID-19. This chain uses TRBV11-2 with TRBJ2-3, with a weak D call TRBD1 (6 bases). The CDR3 DNA follows: TGTGCCAGCAGCTTTGCAGGGGGCACAGATACGCAGTATTTT. It specifies CASSFAGGTDTQYF.